Many counts were recorded for the clone carrying this T cell receptor (beta chain). Its target is unknown. The data originate from a study of Graves' ophthalmopathy and Graves' hyperthyroidism. Beta-chain TCR CDR3 regions were amplified from RNA transcripts. In the first round, RT-PCR was carried out with HTBI primers, and a multiplex PCR formed the second round. TCRdb fed the multiplex PCR reads into MiXCR, producing one record per CDR3 protein. Of 900,000 to 1,200,000 distinct CDR3 sequences in the sample, less than 45% were seen once. Study-wide findings and caveats: Between ophthalmopathy and stable hyperthyroidism, a 13-signature model drew a separation with around 86% sensitivity and over 80% specificity. The model reached roughly 71% sensitivity and around 74% specificity for predicting ophthalmopathy progression. Most thyroid clonotypes expanded beyond 0.001 frequency were also found in blood.

Per germline, CDR1 DFQATT and CDR2 SNEGSKA (reference sequence). Trimming removed 3 bases from V and 1 base from J, with 13 bases in between. The CDR3 is 15 amino acids. Diagnosis used clinical symptoms, serum thyroxine, TRAb, thyroid ultrasound and orbital computed tomography. The receptor comes from an adult man with Graves' hyperthyroidism. The chain couples TRBV20-1 to TRBJ1-5; no definite D call. What was sequenced was peripheral blood or thyroid tissue (not recorded which). CDR3 in amino acids: CSASSGRTSNQPQHF. CDR3 nucleotides: TGCAGTGCTAGTTCTGGCCGTACAAGCAATCAGCCCCAGCATTTT.